This TCR beta chain was found in a study of shared clonotypes between healthy human individuals. The data were produced by immunoSEQ multiplex PCR, yet TCRdb's version contains in-frame clones alone and is incomplete. Of roughly 2.6 million clones listed, around 90% are singletons. This TCR came from a man between 18 and 35 years old in good health. Sequencing was performed on naive CD4+ T cells sorted from blood. The subset is: CD45RA+ positively selected.

CDR3: CASQQTGRSYEQYF. Here the CDR3 DNA reads TGTGCCAGCCAACAGACAGGGCGCTCCTACGAGCAGTACTTC. V and J are TRBV6-1 and TRBJ2-7; 7 positions match TRBD1. Germline V gene data show CDR1 as MNHNS and CDR2 as SASEGT. The ends lost 8 bases at V and 0 bases at J; junction bases unmatched: 7. The CDR3 sequence is 14 residues long.